These 24 T cell receptor beta chains came from one sample sequenced in a study of blood T cell repertoires in COVID-19. TCRdb keeps only in-frame clones here, not all; method: immunoSEQ multiplex PCR. Found here are around 47,000 clones, 87% of them singletons; the top ten hold over 20%. Sequencing was performed on peripheral blood. Source of these receptors: a woman older than 75 in a cohort sampled during active or convalescent COVID-19.

V and J are TRBV6-2 or TRBV6-3 and TRBJ1-2, with D unclear. Germline values: CDR1 MNHEY, CDR2 SVGEGT. The CDR3 length is 14 residues. Trimming removed 2 bases from V and 4 bases from J, with 11 bases in between. The CDR3 region has the DNA TGTGCCAGCAGTTACGAGGGTCGGAGCTATGGCTACACCTTC. This encodes CASSYEGRSYGYTF.

This clone has a handful of counts. The V call is TRBV7-2, the J call TRBJ2-2; 9 bases map to TRBD2. The CDR3 runs to 15 residues. From germline, CDR1 is SGHTA and CDR2 FQGNSA. The V and J ends lost 5 bases and 6 bases, in that order; junction bases with no gene match: 7. CDR3 sequence reads: CASSPLAGVAGELFF. The CDR3 DNA is TGTGCCAGCAGCCCCTTAGCGGGGGTCGCCGGGGAGCTGTTTTTT. Supplemented by reference TRBV7-2 and TRBJ2-2, the full variable domain reads GAGVSQSPSNKVTEKGKDVELRCDPISGHTALYWYRQSLGQGLEFLIYFQGNSAPDKSGLPSDRFSAERTGGSVSTLTIQRTQQEDSAVYLCASSPLAGVAGELFFGEGSRLTVL.

The V and J genes are TRBV4-3 and TRBJ2-1, with TRBD2 matching over 10 bases. CDR1 and CDR2 from the germline V gene are LGHNA and YSLEER. J lost 4 bases, V lost 0 bases, and 12 bases had no gene match. The CDR3 extends over 19 amino acids. The CDR3 bases are TGCGCCAGCAGCCAAGATATCACTAGCGGGACCCGGGGTTACAATGAGCAGTTCTTC. Amino acids: CASSQDITSGTRGYNEQFF.

The chain is built from TRBV12-3 or TRBV12-4 and TRBJ2-7; maybe TRBD2 (6 bases). The CDR3 runs to 13 residues. Trimming left V 2 bases short and J 6 bases short, with 11 bases between. Here the CDR3 reads CASSLSGAPEQYF. The DNA of the CDR3 is TGTGCCAGCAGTTTATCGGGAGCTCCCGAGCAGTACTTC.

This clone has a single count. The chain carries TRBV30 and TRBJ1-5, with D possibly TRBD1 on 6 matching bases. Germline lookup yields CDR1 GTSNPN and CDR2 SVGIG (reference sequence). Trimming took 0 bases from V and 1 from J, leaving 13 bases between them. The CDR3 contains 16 residues. The CDR3 DNA reads as TGTGCCTGGAGTGTACAGGGTCGGGACAGCAATCAGCCCCAGCATTTT. Residues: CAWSVQGRDSNQPQHF.

This chain joins TRBV5-1 and TRBJ2-5, with D possibly TRBD1 on 5 matching bases. The CDR3 contains 14 residues. Trimming shortened V by 5 bases and J by 1 base, and 12 bases separated the two germline ends. Germline CDR1 SGHRS, CDR2 YFSETQ. CDR3: CASSFRTSQETQYF. The CDR3 DNA reads TGCGCCAGCAGTTTTAGGACAAGCCAAGAGACCCAGTACTTC.

The gene calls are TRBV3-1 (or the pseudogene TRBV3-2) and TRBJ2-3, with D possibly matching TRBD1 (6 bases). Germline CDR1 is LGHDT and CDR2 is YNNKEL (reference sequence). With 3 bases removed from V and 2 bases from J, the gap between germline ends came to 12 bases. The CDR3 totals 15 residues. The CDR3 region has the DNA TGTGCCAGCAGCCACACAGGGTTCGACACAGATACGCAGTATTTT. Its protein product is CASSHTGFDTDTQYF.

The genes are TRBV6-5 and TRBJ2-7, with 7 bases identical to TRBD1. The CDR3 has 14 residues. V gave up 6 bases and J gave up 2 bases; unmatched junction bases: 7. Germline CDR1 and CDR2: MNHEY and SVGAGI. CDR3 bases: TGTGCCAGCAGCCCAAACAGGGGCCCCTACGAGCAGTACTTC. Its protein product is CASSPNRGPYEQYF.

This rearrangement joins TRBV12-3 or TRBV12-4 to TRBJ2-5, with a possible D match to TRBD1 (5 bases). This CDR3 is built from 12 residues. V lost 6 bases and J lost 4, with 9 bases in between. CDR3 protein: CASRDDRETQYF. The CDR3, as DNA: TGTGCCAGCAGAGACGACAGAGAGACCCAGTACTTC.

This clone has only a few counts. The gene calls are TRBV7-9 and TRBJ1-2; D perhaps matches TRBD1 (6 bases). Germline CDR1 is SEHNR and CDR2 is FQNEAQ (reference sequence). The CDR3 loop spans 12 amino acids. V was trimmed by 5 bases and J by 8 bases, leaving 12 bases between them. CDR3 nucleotides: TGTGCCAGCAGCGCAGGACAGACCGGCTACACCTTC. It codes for CASSAGQTGYTF.

This chain uses TRBV7-9 with TRBJ2-7; TRBD1 is a possible D gene (5 bases). The CDR3 runs to 15 residues. The ends were cut back, 5 bases at V and 2 bases at J, with 16 bases in the middle. Germline V gene lookup returns CDR1 SEHNR and CDR2 FQNEAQ (reference sequence). DNA of the CDR3: TGTGCCAGCAGCCTTTCCCCGCCAGGGACCTACGAGCAGTACTTC. Translation: CASSLSPPGTYEQYF.

The chain recombines TRBV10-3 with TRBJ1-1; possible D gene TRBD1, 5 bases. V lost 10 bases to trimming and J lost 6 bases, with 21 bases between them. The CDR3 runs to 14 residues. CDR1 and CDR2 from the germline V gene are ENHRY and SYGVKD. The DNA of the CDR3 is TGTGCCAGCCGGGAAGGCCCCACGGGGGCTGAAGCTTTCTTT. Translation gives CASREGPTGAEAFF.

The V and J genes are TRBV24-1 and TRBJ2-7; 7 bases are a match to TRBD1. The V gene end was trimmed by 3 bases and the J gene end by 4 bases; junction bases not matched to a gene: 8. CDR1 is KGHDR and CDR2 is SFDVKD in the germline V gene. CDR3 length equals 15 residues. The CDR3 sequence: CATSDVEQGRYEQYF. The DNA for the CDR3 is TGTGCCACCAGTGATGTCGAACAGGGGAGATACGAGCAGTACTTC.

This chain connects TRBV2 to TRBJ1-6; D not certain. CDR1 SNHLY and CDR2 FYNNEI come from the germline V gene. The CDR3 is made up of 14 amino acids. The germline V and J ends were trimmed by 8 bases and 0 bases, with 8 bases remaining between them. The CDR3 DNA sequence: TGTGCCAGCCGACTGAGCTCCTATAATTCACCCCTCCACTTT. Protein: CASRLSSYNSPLHF.

Note on this clone: The junction does not match germline at one end; this may be a read error. V gene TRBV7-2 combines with J gene TRBJ2-7; TRBD2 might be the D (9 bases). The CDR3 has 17 amino acids. From germline, CDR1 is SGHTA and CDR2 FQGNSA. In DNA, the CDR3 is TGTGCCAGCAGCCCAGGGACAGGTAGCGGGAGTTCCTCCGAGCAGTACTTC. Amino acids: CASSPGTGSGSSSEQYF.

This sequence joins TRBV10-3 and TRBJ2-5; D is possibly TRBD2 (5 bases). V lost 10 bases, J lost 5 bases, and 14 bases lay in between. Looked up from germline, CDR1 is ENHRY and CDR2 is SYGVKD. The CDR3 totals 12 residues. CDR3 sequence reads: CASGLSGETQYF. CDR3 DNA sequence: TGTGCCAGCGGACTGTCTGGGGAGACCCAGTACTTC.

This chain links TRBV6-5 with TRBJ2-7; tentative D call: TRBD2 (5 bases). This CDR3 spans 13 amino acids. V dropped 0 bases and J dropped 6 bases, with 9 bases sitting between them. The germline V gene encodes CDR1 MNHEY and CDR2 SVGAGI. The CDR3 loop is CASSYSGAGEQYF. As DNA, the CDR3 is TGTGCCAGCAGTTACTCAGGCGCGGGCGAGCAGTACTTC.

Within the sample, this clone is medium-sized. This chain connects TRBV6-5 to TRBJ1-2, with D uncertain. Trimming removed 2 bases from V and 7 bases from J, with 8 bases in between. The CDR3 spans 12 residues. Germline V CDR1 and CDR2: MNHEY, SVGAGI. The CDR3 DNA follows: TGTGCCAGCAGTTACGGAGGTTCTGGCTACACCTTC. Protein product: CASSYGGSGYTF.

V gene TRBV19 combines with J gene TRBJ1-2; 8 nucleotides agree with TRBD1. J was trimmed by 4 bases and V by 4 bases; bases with no gene match: 8. The CDR3 runs to 15 residues. From germline, CDR1 is LNHDA and CDR2 SQIVND (reference sequence). The CDR3 sequence is CASSKRGQEIYGYTF. CDR3 DNA: TGTGCCAGTAGTAAAAGGGGACAGGAAATCTATGGCTACACCTTC.

The chain combines TRBV10-3 with TRBJ2-3, with D possibly matching TRBD2 (6 bases). Trimming pared 0 bases from V and 6 bases from J, leaving 13 bases between. From germline, CDR1 is ENHRY and CDR2 SYGVKD. The CDR3 runs to 15 residues. The DNA for the CDR3 is TGTGCCATCAGTGAGTCGACTAGAAGTTCTGATACGCAGTATTTT. It encodes CAISESTRSSDTQYF.

V usage is TRBV11-2 and J usage is TRBJ2-7; 8 positions agree with TRBD1. With 0 bases clipped from V and 1 base from J, the junction kept 8 bases outside the gene matches. This CDR3 is 17 amino acids long. Germline V gene data show CDR1 as SGHAT and CDR2 as FQNNGV. As DNA, the CDR3 is TGTGCCAGCAGCTTAGAGGCAATGACAGGGGATTCCTACGAGCAGTACTTC. It codes for CASSLEAMTGDSYEQYF.

V is TRBV4-1 and J is TRBJ1-2, with a tentative D call TRBD1 (6 bases). V lost 4 bases to trimming and J lost 0 bases, with 12 bases between them. The CDR3 has 15 amino acids. Germline loops: CDR1 MGHRA, CDR2 YSYEKL. CDR3 amino acids: CASSPLQGTNYGYTF. CDR3 nucleotide sequence: TGCGCCAGCAGCCCCCTACAGGGAACTAACTATGGCTACACCTTC.

The rearrangement links TRBV23-1 to TRBJ1-2; 7 bases align to TRBD1. TRBV23-1 has ORF status, its function being uncertain. Trimming took 6 bases from V and 2 from J; bases not matched to a gene: 6. CDR3 length: 14 amino acids. Here the CDR3 reads CASSPRGQNYGYTF. The DNA for the CDR3 is TGCGCCAGCAGCCCCAGGGGACAGAACTATGGCTACACCTTC.

The chain is built from TRBV5-1 and TRBJ1-4; 7 bases line up with TRBD1. Germline V gene lookup returns CDR1 SGHRS and CDR2 YFSETQ. The CDR3 totals 14 residues. V trimming: 4 bases; J trimming: 4 bases; junction bases outside the gene matches: 4. CDR3 nucleotide sequence: TGCGCCAGCAGCGGGGGACAGCTTAATGAAAAACTGTTTTTT. Amino acid sequence: CASSGGQLNEKLFF.